The 13 T cell receptor beta chains below all came from one sample that was sequenced in a study of cytomegalovirus exposure and HLA in healthy donors. The PCR made use of 60 Vbeta and 13 Jbeta primers. Data came from immunoSEQ multiplex PCR; TCRdb stores just in-frame clones and leaves some out. Of some 130,000 clones detected, 82% appear once; the ten largest clones hold approximately 8.1%. The material sequenced was PBMCs. These TCRs come from a woman aged 45 to 65 in good health and CMV-seropositive.

The rearrangement uses TRBV15 and TRBJ2-5; 11 bases align to TRBD2. This CDR3 has 18 residues. V shed 0 bases, J shed 4 bases, and the junction held 10 bases outside the gene matches. Germline V gives CDR1 LNHNV, CDR2 YYDKDF (reference sequence). CDR3 bases: TGTGCCACCAGCAGAGATCTCGGAACTAGCGGGAGCGGAGAGACCCAGTACTTC. Amino acid sequence: CATSRDLGTSGSGETQYF. Variable domain in full (rest from reference TRBV15 and TRBJ2-5): DAMVIQNPRYQVTQFGKPVTLSCSQTLNHNVMYWYQQKSSQAPKLLFHYYDKDFNNEADTPDNFQSRRPNTSFCFLDIRSPGLGDTAMYLCATSRDLGTSGSGETQYFGPGTRLLVL.

Written as DNA, the CDR3 is TGCGCCAGCAGCTTAAACGGCGTGACTTACCAAGAGACCCAGTACTTC. This gives the protein CASSLNGVTYQETQYF. The chain carries TRBV5-1 and TRBJ2-5; D call uncertain. The CDR3 is made up of 16 amino acids. CDR1 is SGHRS, CDR2 YFSETQ, per germline. V lost 2 bases and J 0 bases, leaving 14 bases between the germline ends.

The J gene is TRBJ2-3, the V gene TRBV7-2; 12 nucleotides line up with TRBD2. CDR1 and CDR2 from the germline V gene are SGHTA and FQGNSA. Trimming at V came to 1 base and at J to 6 bases, leaving 8 bases not matched to a gene. CDR3 length: 17 residues. CDR3 protein: CASSLVKLAGGRDTQYF. CDR3 coding DNA: TGTGCCAGCAGCTTAGTAAAACTAGCGGGAGGTCGGGATACGCAGTATTTT.

V usage is TRBV7-9 and J usage is TRBJ1-6, with D hard to call. The CDR3 runs to 15 residues. Trimming removed 5 bases at V and 9 bases at J, with 17 bases between. Germline assignment: CDR1 SEHNR and CDR2 FQNEAQ (reference sequence). The CDR3, as DNA: TGTGCCAGCAGCCCCTCCGAGGGAGAACTTTCACCCCTCCACTTT. This translates into CASSPSEGELSPLHF.

This chain joins TRBV7-6 and TRBJ2-2, with TRBD1 matching over 7 bases. Trimming cost V 1 base and J 3 bases; bases outside gene matches: 5. The germline CDR1 and CDR2 sequences are SGHVS and FNYEAQ. The length of the CDR3 is 16 residues. DNA of the CDR3: TGTGCCAGCAGCTTAGGAGGGGGCGCAGACACCGGGGAGCTGTTTTTT. It is translated as CASSLGGGADTGELFF.

The chain has TRBV30 and TRBJ1-5, with 8 bases fitting TRBD1. Germline CDR1 reads GTSNPN; CDR2 reads SVGIG (reference sequence). This CDR3 spans 18 amino acids. V was pared by 0 bases and J by 2 bases, with 12 bases of the junction left unmatched. CDR3 nucleotide sequence: TGTGCCTGGAGTGTTGGCAGGGGGCACCAACCGGGCAATCAGCCCCAGCATTTT. This encodes CAWSVGRGHQPGNQPQHF.

This clone was seen a handful of times. This sequence joins TRBV10-3 and TRBJ1-1; D might be TRBD1 (6 bases). The germline V and J ends were trimmed by 2 bases and 3 bases, with 7 bases remaining between them. Per the germline V gene, CDR1 is ENHRY and CDR2 is SYGVKD. This CDR3 has 13 residues. The CDR3 DNA sequence: TGTGCCATCAGTGAGAGGGGGTACACTGAAGCTTTCTTT. It translates to CAISERGYTEAFF.

This clone was counted between two and nine times. DNA for the CDR3: TGTGCCAGCAGCTCCCGCACAGGGGGCCCGCGGTATGAGCAGTTCTTC. Residues: CASSSRTGGPRYEQFF. The rearrangement links TRBV11-3 to TRBJ2-1; 9 nucleotides align to TRBD1. V gave up 4 bases and J gave up 8 bases; unmatched junction bases: 12. This CDR3 comprises 16 residues. Germline V gene lookup returns CDR1 SGHNT and CDR2 YENEEA.

The rearrangement links TRBV6-5 to TRBJ2-7, with a tentative D call TRBD2 (5 bases). Trimming pared 6 bases from V and 1 base from J, leaving 16 bases between. From germline, CDR1 is MNHEY and CDR2 SVGAGI. The CDR3 covers 15 residues. The CDR3 DNA is TGTGCCAGCAGCGACTGGTCTAGCAATTCCTACGAGCAGTACTTC. Translation: CASSDWSSNSYEQYF.

The V and J genes are TRBV7-6 and TRBJ1-1, with TRBD1 matching 8 bases. The CDR3 has 15 amino acids. CDR1 is SGHVS, CDR2 FNYEAQ, per germline. The V segment lost 1 base and the J segment 3 bases; nucleotides outside the gene matches: 4. The CDR3: CASSLGQGIYTEAFF. CDR3 nucleotides: TGTGCCAGCAGCTTAGGACAGGGGATATACACTGAAGCTTTCTTT. Complete variable domain (other parts from reference TRBV7-6 and TRBJ1-1): GAGVSQSPRYKVTKRGQDVALRCDPISGHVSLYWYRQALGQGPEFLTYFNYEAQQDKSGLPNDRFSAERPEGSISTLTIQRTEQRDSAMYRCASSLGQGIYTEAFFGQGTRLTVV.

The rearrangement links TRBV2 to TRBJ2-5; D possibly corresponds to TRBD2 (5 bases). Germline V gene lookup returns CDR1 SNHLY and CDR2 FYNNEI. Trimming pared 4 bases from V and 13 bases from J, leaving 16 bases between. The CDR3 runs 12 residues. CDR3 residues: CASSARTAPWYF. The CDR3 region has the DNA TGTGCCAGCAGTGCAAGGACTGCACCCTGGTACTTC.

This chain joins TRBV7-2 and TRBJ1-2; D unclear. V lost 1 base to trimming and J lost 5 bases, with 20 bases between them. Per the germline V gene, CDR1 is SGHTA and CDR2 is FQGNSA. The CDR3 spans 17 residues. CDR3 in amino acids: CASSLVGGSPTIYGYTF. CDR3 nucleotide sequence: TGTGCCAGCAGCTTAGTTGGAGGGTCCCCCACGATTTATGGCTACACCTTC.

The J gene is TRBJ1-4, the V gene TRBV5-1; weak D call: TRBD1 (6 bases). V shed 4 bases and J shed 5 bases, with 12 bases lying between them. Germline V gives CDR1 SGHRS, CDR2 YFSETQ. CDR3 length: 14 amino acids. The CDR3 DNA reads TGCGCCAGCAGCGCGGACAGCAAAAATGAAAAACTGTTTTTT. Its translation is CASSADSKNEKLFF.